These T cell receptor beta chains were read from a single sample in a study of cytomegalovirus exposure and HLA in healthy donors. The data were produced by immunoSEQ multiplex PCR, yet TCRdb's version contains in-frame clones alone and is incomplete. The sample records hundreds of thousands of clones, roughly 89% being singletons. Sequenced input: PBMCs. These TCRs come from a woman aged 18-29 years in good health and CMV-seronegative. The CDR3 runs from the conserved cysteine through the conserved F or W. A D gene is named only where the DNA matches it firmly. Clone size, where shown, is once, few, many, or a class for clones that have expanded.

cdr3_nt	cdr3_aa	d_call	j_call	v_call	clone_size
TGTGCCAGCTGTGCTATCCCTAGTCAGCCCCAGCATTTT	CASCAIPSQPQHF	-	TRBJ1-5	TRBV6-1	-
TGCAGCGGGACTCACAGGGGGTCGAACACTGAAGCTTTCTTT	CSGTHRGSNTEAFF	TRBD1	TRBJ1-1	TRBV29-1	once
TGTGCCAGCAAAGTCACGGCTAACTATGGCTACACCTTC	CASKVTANYGYTF	-	TRBJ1-2	TRBV6-5	-
TGTGCCAGCAGACGGACTAGCGGGAGATTCAATGAGCAGTTCTTC	CASRRTSGRFNEQFF	TRBD2	TRBJ2-1	TRBV11-2	-
TGTGCCTGGAGTGTAAGGGTATCGCGGGCGAGCACAGATACGCAGTATTTT	CAWSVRVSRASTDTQYF	-	TRBJ2-3	TRBV30	-
TGTGCCAGCAGCTTAGCATCGGGAGGAGGCTATGGCTACACCTTC	CASSLASGGGYGYTF	-	TRBJ1-2	TRBV7-9	once
TGTGCCAGTACCCCCTCCCCTGGGACTAGCGGATACGAGCAGTACTTC	CASTPSPGTSGYEQYF	TRBD2	TRBJ2-7	TRBV19	-
TGTGCCACCTCCGGGACTGCGAACACCGGGGAGCTGTTTTTT	CATSGTANTGELFF	-	TRBJ2-2	TRBV27	-
TGTGCCAGCATCACGCCAGGGGAAGCTTTCTTT	CASITPGEAFF	-	TRBJ1-1	TRBV28	-
TGTGCCAGCAGTAAAGGACAGGGGGCGAGATCCTACGAGCAGTACTTC	CASSKGQGARSYEQYF	TRBD1	TRBJ2-7	TRBV6-1	-
TGCGCCAGCAGCGGGGGGAACAATGAGCAGTTCTTC	CASSGGNNEQFF	-	TRBJ2-1	TRBV5-1	once
TGTGCCAGCAGCGTCAGGGGGGAAGCGGATACGCAGTATTTT	CASSVRGEADTQYF	-	TRBJ2-3	TRBV9	-
TGTGCCAGCAGTTCCGACAGGGCCCAGCCCCAGCATTTT	CASSSDRAQPQHF	TRBD1	TRBJ1-5	TRBV7-9	-
TGTGCCAGCAGTTACGGCATCCAAGACATTCAGTACTTC	CASSYGIQDIQYF	-	TRBJ2-4	TRBV6-5	-
TGTGCCAGCAGTTTAGGCCTGCCGGGGGAGCAGTACTTC	CASSLGLPGEQYF	-	TRBJ2-7	TRBV28	-
TGCGCCAGCAGCTTGGAGGGGCTCAACAATCAGCCCCAGCATTTT	CASSLEGLNNQPQHF	-	TRBJ1-5	TRBV5-1	-
TGTGCCAGCAGTTATACCCGGGACATGGCCCGTTTCGAGCAGTACTTC	CASSYTRDMARFEQYF	-	TRBJ2-7	TRBV6-5	-
TGTGCCAGCAGCCCCCGGCCGCCGGGTCCCAGGGAAACTGAAGCTTTCTTT	CASSPRPPGPRETEAFF	-	TRBJ1-1	TRBV11-2	-
TGCGCCAGCAGCTTGGAGACAGGGAGGATGAGGCCTGAAGCTTTCTTT	CASSLETGRMRPEAFF	TRBD1	TRBJ1-1	TRBV5-1	-
TGTGCCAGCAGTTTTACTAGCGGAGCCTACGAGCAGTACTTC	CASSFTSGAYEQYF	TRBD2	TRBJ2-7	TRBV6-1	-
TGTGCCAGCAGTGGCAGAGCGGGGGGAAACACCGGGGAGCTGTTTTTT	CASSGRAGGNTGELFF	TRBD2	TRBJ2-2	TRBV6-1	-
TGTGCCAGCAGGGGACAGGGGTATGAGCAGTTCTTC	CASRGQGYEQFF	TRBD1	TRBJ2-1	TRBV6-5	-
TGTGCCAGCAGCTCAGGGGTAGTGGGGTACGAGCAGTACTTC	CASSSGVVGYEQYF	-	TRBJ2-7	TRBV5-4	-
TGTGCCAGCAGCTCCCGTCAGAAAGCGGGGCTATCCTACAATGAGCAGTTCTTC	CASSSRQKAGLSYNEQFF	TRBD2	TRBJ2-1	TRBV4-2	-
TGTGCCAGCAGCCAATTGCCGGGGAACGAGCAGTACTTC	CASSQLPGNEQYF	-	TRBJ2-7	TRBV16	once
TGCGCCAGCAGCTTGACAGGTGATTCACCCCTCCACTTT	CASSLTGDSPLHF	-	TRBJ1-6	TRBV5-1	once
TGTGCCAGCAGTTACCCAGGGAAGAACACTGAAGCTTTCTTT	CASSYPGKNTEAFF	-	TRBJ1-1	TRBV6-5	-
TGTGCCAGCTCACCACCGCTAGCGAGTCCCCGCTACAATGAGCAGTTCTTC	CASSPPLASPRYNEQFF	-	TRBJ2-1	TRBV18	-
TGTGCCAGCAGTGAACGTGGGGGGAACGGGGAGCTGTTTTTT	CASSERGGNGELFF	-	TRBJ2-2	TRBV2	-
TGTGCCAGCAGCACTAGGACAGGGGGTCATGGCTACACCTTC	CASSTRTGGHGYTF	TRBD1	TRBJ1-2	TRBV9	-
TGTGCCAGCAGCGGACGGGACAGGGGGCGCCTAGGCTACACCTTC	CASSGRDRGRLGYTF	TRBD1	TRBJ1-2	TRBV7-8	-
TGTGCCAGCAGTTACTCCAGGGGTTGGGGGACCCAGTACTTC	CASSYSRGWGTQYF	-	TRBJ2-5	TRBV6-5	-
TGTGCCAGCAGTGAATCCCTGGACAGGGTTACCGGGGAGCTGTTTTTT	CASSESLDRVTGELFF	TRBD1	TRBJ2-2	TRBV6-1	-
TGTGCCAGCAGCCTCGGGGCAGGGGAAGGAGGCTACACCTTC	CASSLGAGEGGYTF	-	TRBJ1-2	TRBV5-6	-
TGTGCCAGCAGTCTTTTACAGGGGAGCTCCTACGAGCAGTACTTC	CASSLLQGSSYEQYF	TRBD1	TRBJ2-7	TRBV2	-
TGTGCCAGCAGCCCCTATGGGGACAGGGGATTAGACGAGCAGTACTTC	CASSPYGDRGLDEQYF	TRBD1	TRBJ2-7	TRBV7-8	-
TGTGCCATCAGTGAATCCGGGAGGCACGAGCAGTACTTC	CAISESGRHEQYF	TRBD2	TRBJ2-7	TRBV10-3	-
TGTGCCAGCAGAACCTCGCCGGGACTCAATCAGCCCCAGCATTTT	CASRTSPGLNQPQHF	-	TRBJ1-5	TRBV2	-
TGCAGCGTAGCCGGGACAGGGTCGAACTATGGCTACACCTTC	CSVAGTGSNYGYTF	TRBD1	TRBJ1-2	TRBV29-1	-
TGCAGCGTTGCGGACAGGACCAATCAACCCCAGCATTTT	CSVADRTNQPQHF	TRBD1	TRBJ1-5	TRBV29-1	many
TGTGCCTGGAGCGAGGGACAGCTGGCCGGACACACCATATATTTT	CAWSEGQLAGHTIYF	TRBD1	TRBJ1-3	TRBV30	-
TGTGCCAGCAGCGGGAGCGCCCACGAGCAGTACTTC	CASSGSAHEQYF	-	TRBJ2-7	TRBV7-9	-
TGTGCCAGCAGTTTCGTCGGGAACCTCCAAGAGACCCAGTACTTC	CASSFVGNLQETQYF	-	TRBJ2-5	TRBV28	-
TGTGCCAGCAGTGAAGGTCGCGGGGAGACCCAGTACTTC	CASSEGRGETQYF	-	TRBJ2-5	TRBV2	-
TGTGCCAGCAGTTCCGTGATCGGACAGGGGGCGCACGAGCAGTACTTC	CASSSVIGQGAHEQYF	TRBD1	TRBJ2-7	TRBV28	-
TGCGCCAGCAGCCCGCGGGACAGGGGTGGGGAGCAGTACTTC	CASSPRDRGGEQYF	TRBD1	TRBJ2-7	TRBV5-1	-
TGTGCCAGCAGTTTATCGCAAACCGGGACAGGGGGTGGTGGCTACACCTTC	CASSLSQTGTGGGGYTF	TRBD1	TRBJ1-2	TRBV27	few
TGTGCCAGCAGTTTTGGAACTAGCGGATCAATGACGCAGTTCTTC	CASSFGTSGSMTQFF	TRBD2	TRBJ2-1	TRBV28	-
TGTGCCTGGCAGGGGAATGAAAAACTGTTTTTT	CAWQGNEKLFF	-	TRBJ1-4	TRBV30	-
TGCGCCAGCATGAGTAGCGGGAGCCCAGATACGCAGTATTTT	CASMSSGSPDTQYF	TRBD2	TRBJ2-3	TRBV5-1	-
TGTGCCAGCAGCTTCAGGACTCCAACCGGGGAGCTGTTTTTT	CASSFRTPTGELFF	-	TRBJ2-2	TRBV5-6	-